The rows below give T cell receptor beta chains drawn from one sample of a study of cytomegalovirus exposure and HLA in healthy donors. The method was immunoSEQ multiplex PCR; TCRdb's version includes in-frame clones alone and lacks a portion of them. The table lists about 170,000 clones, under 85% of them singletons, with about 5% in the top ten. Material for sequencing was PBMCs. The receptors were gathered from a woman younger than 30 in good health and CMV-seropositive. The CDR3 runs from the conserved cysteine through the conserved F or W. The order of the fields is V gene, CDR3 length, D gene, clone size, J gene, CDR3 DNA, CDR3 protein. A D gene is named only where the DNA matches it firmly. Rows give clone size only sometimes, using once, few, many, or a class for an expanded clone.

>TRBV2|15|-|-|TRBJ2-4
TGTGCCAGCAGTGGGGGGCAGTTAGGACCCAACATTCAGTACTTC
CASSGGQLGPNIQYF
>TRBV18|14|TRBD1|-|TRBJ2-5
TGTGCCAGCTCACACAGGGGTTCCCAAGAGACCCAGTACTTC
CASSHRGSQETQYF
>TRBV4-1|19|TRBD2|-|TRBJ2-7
TGCGCCAGCAGCCAAGATGGGTTAAAACGGACGGGGGGGAACTACGAGCAGTACTTC
CASSQDGLKRTGGNYEQYF
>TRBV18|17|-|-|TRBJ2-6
TGTGCCAGCTCACCCCAGACTGGATTCTCTGGGGCCAACGTCCTGACTTTC
CASSPQTGFSGANVLTF
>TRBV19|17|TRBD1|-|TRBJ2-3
TGTGCCAGTAGTACAACCGGGACAGGGGGGAGCACAGATACGCAGTATTTT
CASSTTGTGGSTDTQYF
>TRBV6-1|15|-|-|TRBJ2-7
TGTGCCAGCAGTGAGTTTGGGCACCCCGCCTACGAGCAGTACTTC
CASSEFGHPAYEQYF
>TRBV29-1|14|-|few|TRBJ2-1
TGCAGCGTTGAACCCCGGGACACATACAATGAGCAGTTCTTC
CSVEPRDTYNEQFF
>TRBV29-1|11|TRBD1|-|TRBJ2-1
TGCAGCGCAGACAGGGGGGATGAGCAGTTCTTC
CSADRGDEQFF
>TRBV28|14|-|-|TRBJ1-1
TGTGCCTCCTTTCAGCGGGGCCTCTCATATGAAGCTTTCTTT
CASFQRGLSYEAFF
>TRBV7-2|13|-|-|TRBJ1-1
TGTGCCAGCAGCTTACGGCAGGTTACTGAAGCTTTCTTT
CASSLRQVTEAFF
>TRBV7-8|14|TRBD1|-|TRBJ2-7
TGTGCCAGCAGCCTGGGACAGGTGAAGAGGGAGCAGTACTTC
CASSLGQVKREQYF
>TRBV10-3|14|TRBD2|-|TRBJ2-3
TGTGCCATCAGCCTGGCGGGGGGCACAGATACGCAGTATTTT
CAISLAGGTDTQYF
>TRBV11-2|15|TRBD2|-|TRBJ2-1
TGTGCCAGCAGCTTAGTCGGGGGGTACCACAATGAGCAGTTCTTC
CASSLVGGYHNEQFF
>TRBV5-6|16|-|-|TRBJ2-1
TGTGCCAGCAGCTCCCCTACAGGGGGGGCCTACAATGAGCAGTTCTTC
CASSSPTGGAYNEQFF
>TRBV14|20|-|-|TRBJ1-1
TGTGCCAGCAGCCAAGTGAGTTTTATAACAGGACACTTTATGAACACTGAAGCTTTCTTT
CASSQVSFITGHFMNTEAFF
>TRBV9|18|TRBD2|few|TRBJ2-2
TGTGCCAGCAGCGTAGGAGTCTCCGGACTAGCAAGAAACGGGGAGCTGTTTTTT
CASSVGVSGLARNGELFF
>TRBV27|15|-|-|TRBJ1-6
TGTGCCAGCAGTGTCAGGACAGCCTATAATTCACCCCTCCACTTT
CASSVRTAYNSPLHF
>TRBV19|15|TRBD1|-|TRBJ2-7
TGTGCCAGTAGAGGTGGGGGACAGGGGCCCTACGAGCAGTACTTC
CASRGGGQGPYEQYF
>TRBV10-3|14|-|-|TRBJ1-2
TGTGCCATCAGTACACAGGACGGTCAGGATGGCTACACCTTC
CAISTQDGQDGYTF
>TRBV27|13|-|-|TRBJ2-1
TGTGCCAGCAGACAGGGCTCCTACAATGAGCAGTTCTTC
CASRQGSYNEQFF
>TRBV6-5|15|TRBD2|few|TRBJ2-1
TGTGCCAGCAGGAACGGACTAGCGGGGACGGATGAGCAGTTCTTC
CASRNGLAGTDEQFF
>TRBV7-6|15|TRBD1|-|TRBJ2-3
TGTGCCAGCAGCTTTAACAGGGGTATCACAGATACGCAGTATTTT
CASSFNRGITDTQYF
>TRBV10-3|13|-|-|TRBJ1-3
TGTGCCATCACCAGGGGCTCTGGAAACACCATATATTTT
CAITRGSGNTIYF
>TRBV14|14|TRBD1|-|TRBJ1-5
TGTGCCAGCAGCCAAGGGACAGGGAGTCAGCCCCAGCATTTT
CASSQGTGSQPQHF
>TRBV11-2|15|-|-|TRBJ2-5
TGTGCCAGCAGCTTAAGTACGACAGCCCCGGAGACCCAGTACTTC
CASSLSTTAPETQYF
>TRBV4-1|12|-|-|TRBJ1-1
TGCGCCAGCAGCCGTGACAGCCGTGAAGCTTTCTTT
CASSRDSREAFF
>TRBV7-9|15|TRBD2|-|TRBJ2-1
TGTGCCAGCAGCTTAAGCGGGGTGGTTCCTAATGAGCAGTTCTTC
CASSLSGVVPNEQFF
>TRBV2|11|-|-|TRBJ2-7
TGTGCCAGCCGGACTGGCTACGAGCAGTACTTC
CASRTGYEQYF
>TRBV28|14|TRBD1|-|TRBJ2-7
TGTGCCAGCAGTTCAAGGACAGGGACTTACGAGCAGTACTTC
CASSSRTGTYEQYF
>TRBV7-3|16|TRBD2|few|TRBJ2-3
TGTGCCAGCAGCCCCCGGGGGGAGCGGGGGGGAGATACGCAGTATTTT
CASSPRGERGGDTQYF
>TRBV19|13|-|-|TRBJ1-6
TGTGCCAGCGGCCGGGTTTACGATTCACCCCTCCACTTT
CASGRVYDSPLHF
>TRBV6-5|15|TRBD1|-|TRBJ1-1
TGTGCCAGCAGCGACAGGGCTATTAAGGATACTGAAGCTTTCTTT
CASSDRAIKDTEAFF
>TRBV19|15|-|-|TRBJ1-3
TGTGCCAGTAACGCAGGGGATCACTCTGGAAACACCATATATTTT
CASNAGDHSGNTIYF
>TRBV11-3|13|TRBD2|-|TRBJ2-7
TGTGCCAGCAGCTTACTAGCGGGGGGAGAGCAGTACTTC
CASSLLAGGEQYF
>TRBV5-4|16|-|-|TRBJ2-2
TGTGCCAGCAGCTTCGAGGGGGGGACGAACACCGGGGAGCTGTTTTTT
CASSFEGGTNTGELFF
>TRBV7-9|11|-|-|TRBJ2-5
TGTTCCGGCGACAGACGCGGGACCCAGTACTTC
CSGDRRGTQYF
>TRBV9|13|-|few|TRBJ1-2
TGTGCCAGCAGCACCAGCGAGGGCTATGGCTACACCTTC
CASSTSEGYGYTF
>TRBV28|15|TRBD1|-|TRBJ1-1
TGTGCCAGCAGTCCGGGGGACAGGGCGAACACTGAAGCTTTCTTT
CASSPGDRANTEAFF
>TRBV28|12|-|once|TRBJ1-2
TGTGCCAGCAGCCTCGGGGGCTATGGCTACACCTTC
CASSLGGYGYTF